One and the same sample provided the 13 T cell receptor beta chains below, sequenced in a study of Graves' ophthalmopathy and Graves' hyperthyroidism. RNA transcripts yielded amplified TCR beta CDR3 regions. The library came from an HTBI-primed first-round RT-PCR and a second-round multiplex PCR. One entry per CDR3 protein, called by TCRdb with MiXCR from the multiplex PCR reads. The sample lists over a million distinct CDR3 sequences; less than 45% were seen once. The sample was peripheral blood or thyroid tissue (not recorded which). Source of these receptors: an adult man with Graves' hyperthyroidism.

This chain links TRBV7-2 with TRBJ2-5, with 14 bases that match TRBD2. Germline CDR1 reads SGHTA; CDR2 reads FQGNSA. Trimming removed 5 bases from V and 6 bases from J; junction bases left unmatched: 8. The CDR3 length is 16 residues. CDR3 region: CASSPPGLAGVKTQYF. The CDR3 coding sequence is TGTGCCAGCAGCCCCCCGGGACTAGCGGGAGTCAAGACCCAGTACTTC.

Points on this clonotype: Given a much more abundant clone one base away, this may be a read error. The chain uses TRBV5-1 and TRBJ2-7; D is unclear. V was pared by 0 bases and J by 2 bases, with 9 bases between. The CDR3 has 14 residues. Germline lookup yields CDR1 SGHRS and CDR2 YFSETQ. CDR3 sequence (DNA): TGCGCCAGCAGCTTGGCCCACGCAGCCTACGAGCAGTACTTC. Amino acids: CASSLAHAAYEQYF.

This clonotype has only a few counts. The rearrangement joins TRBV6-1 to TRBJ2-5; maybe TRBD2 (5 bases). Between the trimmed V and J ends, which lost 5 bases and 4 bases, there was a span of 14 bases. The CDR3 length is 14 residues. The germline CDR1 and CDR2 sequences are MNHNS and SASEGT. CDR3 sequence reads: CASSFGVEGETQYF. In DNA form, the CDR3 reads TGTGCCAGCAGTTTCGGGGTCGAAGGAGAGACCCAGTACTTC.

This clonotype was seen a single time. A much larger clonotype is one base distant, so this may be a read error. The gene calls are TRBV15 and TRBJ2-7; TRBD2 matches 8 bases. This CDR3 has 15 residues. V lost 3 bases, J lost 4 bases, and 8 bases stayed unmatched. Germline V lookup: CDR1 LNHNV, CDR2 YYDKDF (reference sequence). The CDR3 is CATSSRPAGVYEQYF. CDR3 coding DNA: TGTGCCACCAGCAGTAGACCAGCGGGAGTGTACGAGCAGTACTTC.

In its sample, this clonotype was seen many times. The rearrangement links TRBV20-1 to TRBJ1-2; unclear D gene. The CDR3 totals 13 residues. Per the germline V gene, CDR1 is DFQATT and CDR2 is SNEGSKA (reference sequence). Trimming shortened V by 5 bases and J by 7 bases, and 17 bases separated the two germline ends. CDR3 loop: CSAGLVGSGGYTF. The CDR3 DNA reads as TGCAGTGCTGGTCTCGTGGGTTCGGGTGGCTACACCTTC.

The table lists this clonotype with many counts. One junction end does not reproduce the germline sequence, and a read error may be involved. The CDR3 nucleotides read TGTGCCATCAGCTCCCGTGACAGGAGAGACTACGAGCAGCACTTC. Amino acids: CAISSRDRRDYEQHF. The rearrangement joins TRBV10-3 to TRBJ2-7, with TRBD1 as a possible D gene (6 bases). Per the germline V gene, CDR1 is ENHRY and CDR2 is SYGVKD. CDR3 size: 15 residues.

This clonotype was counted at least ten times. This chain's CDR3 is CASSSGLSSYEQYF. The CDR3 DNA reads as TGTGCCAGCAGCTCCGGGCTAAGCTCCTACGAGCAGTACTTC. The V and J genes are TRBV11-2 and TRBJ2-7; D unresolved. Trimming pared 4 bases from V and 0 bases from J, leaving 10 bases between. The CDR3 is 14 amino acids. From germline, CDR1 is SGHAT and CDR2 FQNNGV.

As concerns this clonotype: Being one base from a much bigger clone, this may be a read error. V and J are TRBV29-1 and TRBJ1-5; perhaps TRBD1 as D (5 bases). Germline assignment: CDR1 SQVTM and CDR2 ANQGSEA. The CDR3 covers 14 residues. V was cut by 0 bases and J by 11 bases, with 17 bases left in between. The CDR3 loop reads CSVEDGVGAGAQHF. In DNA form, the CDR3 reads TGCAGCGTTGAAGATGGGGTAGGGGCCGGAGCCCAGCATTTT.

This clonotype appeared a few times. The chain links TRBV7-8 to TRBJ2-7, with TRBD2 identical over 10 bases. Germline V gives CDR1 SGHVS, CDR2 FQNEAQ. V was clipped by 1 base and J by 9 bases; unmatched bases: 15. The CDR3 extends over 17 amino acids. Here the CDR3 DNA reads TGTGCCAGCAGCTTAGGAGCGGGCACTAGCGGGAAGATCGGGCAGTACTTC. Its protein product is CASSLGAGTSGKIGQYF.

This clonotype was observed many times. This sequence joins TRBV10-3 and TRBJ1-2; D not certain. The CDR3 spans 11 residues. Looked up from germline, CDR1 is ENHRY and CDR2 is SYGVKD. Deletions cut 4 bases from V and 8 bases from J, with 8 bases between. CDR3 DNA: TGTGCCATCAGTGTAGGGATCGGCTACACCTTC. It codes for CAISVGIGYTF.

The rearrangement joins TRBV12-3 or TRBV12-4 to TRBJ1-6, with D perhaps matching TRBD1 (6 bases). The CDR3 has 15 amino acids. V was trimmed by 1 base and J by 6 bases, leaving 10 bases between them. The DNA for the CDR3 is TGTGCCAGCAGTTTAGTTGGGACACGTAATTCACCCCTCCACTTT. Its translation is CASSLVGTRNSPLHF.

This clonotype was detected many times. The gene calls are TRBV20-1 and TRBJ2-5, with D possibly TRBD1 on 6 matching bases. Trimming shortened V by 2 bases and J by 5 bases, and 15 bases separated the two germline ends. Germline CDR1 DFQATT, CDR2 SNEGSKA (reference sequence). This CDR3 is 14 amino acids long. The CDR3 DNA follows: TGCAGTGCTAGAAAACCCCAGGGGTTGGAGACCCAGTACTTC. This gives the protein CSARKPQGLETQYF.

This clonotype was observed many times. The J gene is TRBJ1-1, the V gene TRBV25-1, with TRBD1 as a possible D gene (5 bases). CDR3 length: 13 amino acids. Germline V gene data show CDR1 as MGHDK and CDR2 as SYGVNS. V lost 6 bases and J lost 1, with 9 bases in between. CDR3 loop: CASRYGANTEAFF. In DNA, the CDR3 is TGTGCCAGCAGGTACGGGGCGAACACTGAAGCTTTCTTT.